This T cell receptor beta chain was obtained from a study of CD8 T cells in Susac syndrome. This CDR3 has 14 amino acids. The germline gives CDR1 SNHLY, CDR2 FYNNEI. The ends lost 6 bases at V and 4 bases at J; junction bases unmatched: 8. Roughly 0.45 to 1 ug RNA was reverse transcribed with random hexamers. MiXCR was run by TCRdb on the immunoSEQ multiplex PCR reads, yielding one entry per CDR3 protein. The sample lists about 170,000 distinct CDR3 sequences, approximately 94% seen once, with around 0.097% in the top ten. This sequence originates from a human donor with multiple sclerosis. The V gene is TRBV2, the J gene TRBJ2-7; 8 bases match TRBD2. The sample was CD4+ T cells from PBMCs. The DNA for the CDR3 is TGTGCCAGCAGCCTTAGCGGGACCTCGTACGAGCAGTACTTC. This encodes CASSLSGTSYEQYF.